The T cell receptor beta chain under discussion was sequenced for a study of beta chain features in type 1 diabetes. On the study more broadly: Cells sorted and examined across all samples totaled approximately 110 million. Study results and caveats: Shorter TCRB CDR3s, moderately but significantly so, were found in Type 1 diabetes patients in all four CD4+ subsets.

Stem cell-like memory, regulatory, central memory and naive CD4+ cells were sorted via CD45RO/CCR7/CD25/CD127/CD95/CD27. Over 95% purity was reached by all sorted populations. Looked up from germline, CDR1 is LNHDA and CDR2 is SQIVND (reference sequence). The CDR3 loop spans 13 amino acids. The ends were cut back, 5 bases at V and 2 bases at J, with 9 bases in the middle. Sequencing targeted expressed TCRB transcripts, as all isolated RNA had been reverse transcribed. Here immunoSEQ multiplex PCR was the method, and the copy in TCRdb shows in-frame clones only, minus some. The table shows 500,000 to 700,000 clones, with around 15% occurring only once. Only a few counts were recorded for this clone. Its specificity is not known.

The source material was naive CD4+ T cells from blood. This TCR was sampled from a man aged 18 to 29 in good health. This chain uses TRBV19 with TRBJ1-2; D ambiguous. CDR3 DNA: TGTGCCAGTAGTCCCGGGAGGAACTATGGCTACACCTTC. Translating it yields CASSPGRNYGYTF.